The 16 T cell receptor beta chains given below trace back to one sample, sequenced in a study of T-cell reconstitution after alpha-beta-depleted transplantation in children. Preparation of the TCRbeta library used unique molecular identifiers. TCRdb reprocessed the PCR reads with MiXCR, giving one entry per CDR3 protein. Of fewer than 450,000 distinct CDR3 sequences in the sample, 16% were seen once. The sequencing used PBMCs, mostly from graft donor cells, collected 360 days after TCRalphabeta/CD19-depleted stem cell transplant. The receptors here all came from a male patient between 2 and 9 years old who had a stem cell transplant for acute lymphoblastic leukemia, so the T cells may come from the graft donor.

CDR3 coding DNA: TGTGCCAGCAGTTTTTCGGGGTTCAGCACTGAAGCTTTCTTT. Translated: CASSFSGFSTEAFF. This chain links TRBV27 with TRBJ1-1; D remains unclear. The CDR3 extends over 14 amino acids. CDR1 is MNHEY, CDR2 SMNVEV, per germline (reference sequence). Deletions cut 3 bases from V and 4 bases from J, with 12 bases between.

This clonotype was seen a handful of times. The V and J genes are TRBV27 and TRBJ1-1, with D possibly TRBD1 on 5 matching bases. Deletions cut 7 bases from V and 11 bases from J, with 23 bases between. Germline V CDR1 and CDR2: MNHEY, SMNVEV (reference sequence). The length of the CDR3 is 14 residues. CDR3 bases: TGTGCCAGCACCCCGGGGGGTGGAGGGTTTGAGGCTTTCTTT. It is translated as CASTPGGGGFEAFF.

This clonotype was recorded only once. The J gene is TRBJ2-7, the V gene TRBV20-1, with TRBD2 matching 11 bases. The CDR3 has 16 residues. CDR1 and CDR2 (germline): DFQATT, SNEGSKA (reference sequence). Trimming cost V 6 bases and J 0 bases; bases outside gene matches: 10. Here the CDR3 reads CSAISMTSGISYEQYF. The DNA for the CDR3 is TGCAGTGCGATCTCAATGACTAGCGGGATCTCCTACGAGCAGTACTTC.

J is TRBJ1-4 and V is TRBV27; D remains unclear. The length of the CDR3 is 15 residues. The germline V gene has CDR1 MNHEY and CDR2 SMNVEV (reference sequence). Trimming removed 4 bases from V and 0 bases from J, with 9 bases in between. In DNA form, the CDR3 reads TGTGCCAGCAGTTCTTTTGGGGCAACTAATGAAAAACTGTTTTTT. It yields the protein CASSSFGATNEKLFF.

This clonotype was recorded many times. The chain combines TRBV20-1 with TRBJ1-1, with a tentative D call TRBD1 (5 bases). V was shortened by 0 bases and J by 1 base, with 15 bases between the two germline ends. CDR1 DFQATT and CDR2 SNEGSKA come from the germline V gene (reference sequence). This CDR3 has 16 residues. CDR3 DNA sequence: TGCAGTGCTAGAGACAGGGTGTGGGGGAGGAACACTGAAGCTTTCTTT. It translates to CSARDRVWGRNTEAFF.

This clonotype was recorded many times. The chain couples TRBV5-5 to TRBJ1-1; D might be TRBD1 (6 bases). The germline V gene has CDR1 SGHKS and CDR2 YYEKEE (reference sequence). The CDR3 length is 14 residues. V shed 4 bases and J shed 3 bases, with 13 bases lying between them. The CDR3 nucleotides are TGTGCCAGCAGCCCGGGGGGGCGGCACACTGAAGCTTTCTTT. Amino acids: CASSPGGRHTEAFF.

This clonotype was observed at least ten times. The rearrangement links TRBV4-3 to TRBJ2-2; no definite D call. The V end was cut by 4 bases, the J end by 2 bases, with 23 bases between. The V gene's germline CDR1 is LGHNA and CDR2 YSLEER. The CDR3 length is 19 residues. The CDR3 spells CASSPQVQRRVENTGELFF. The DNA of the CDR3 is TGCGCCAGCAGCCCACAAGTCCAGCGTCGTGTTGAAAACACCGGGGAGCTGTTTTTT.

In its sample, this clonotype was seen a few times. This chain links TRBV4-1 with TRBJ2-7; D possibly corresponds to TRBD2 (6 bases). Germline CDR1 is MGHRA and CDR2 is YSYEKL. V lost 0 bases, J lost 5 bases, and 17 bases lay in between. CDR3 length: 16 amino acids. The chain's CDR3 is CASSQEGQGGLDEQYF. The CDR3 DNA is TGCGCCAGCAGCCAAGAGGGGCAGGGAGGCCTGGACGAGCAGTACTTC.

This chain links TRBV28 with TRBJ2-7, with D possibly TRBD2 on 5 matching bases. CDR3 length equals 17 residues. The germline V and J ends were trimmed by 5 bases and 1 base, with 21 bases remaining between them. Germline V lookup: CDR1 MDHEN, CDR2 SYDVKM. This chain's CDR3 is CASSPPGVGERSYEQYF. Here the CDR3 DNA reads TGTGCCAGCAGTCCCCCAGGTGTGGGAGAGAGATCCTACGAGCAGTACTTC. The full variable domain, in which reference TRBV28 and TRBJ2-7 provide the parts outside the CDR3, is DVKVTQSSRYLVKRTGEKVFLECVQDMDHENMFWYRQDPGLGLRLIYFSYDVKMKEKGDIPEGYSVSREKKERFSLILESASTNQTSMYLCASSPPGVGERSYEQYFGPGTRLTVT.

In this sample, this clonotype turned up a few times. The chain combines TRBV4-1 with TRBJ2-7, with 9 bases that match TRBD2. Germline V gene data show CDR1 as MGHRA and CDR2 as YSYEKL. V was pared by 0 bases and J by 0 bases, with 6 bases of the junction left unmatched. The CDR3 is 17 amino acids. The DNA of the CDR3 is TGCGCCAGCAGCCAAGAAACACTAGCGGGCGCCTCCTACGAGCAGTACTTC. Amino acid sequence: CASSQETLAGASYEQYF.

This clonotype has a handful of counts. The chain recombines TRBV5-6 with TRBJ1-5; a possible D gene is TRBD1 (5 bases). The CDR3 totals 14 residues. CDR1 is SGHDT and CDR2 is YYEEEE in the germline V gene. The V gene lost 4 bases and the J gene lost 5 bases, with 13 bases spanning the gap. The CDR3 protein is CASSARDGYQPQHF. The CDR3 DNA is TGTGCCAGCAGCGCCCGGGACGGTTATCAGCCCCAGCATTTT. Based on the CDR3 plus reference TRBV5-6 and TRBJ1-5, the full variable domain is DAGVTQSPTHLIKTRGQQVTLRCSPKSGHDTVSWYQQALGQGPQFIFQYYEEEERQRGNFPDRFSGHQFPNYSSELNVNALLLGDSALYLCASSARDGYQPQHFGDGTRLSIL.

In this sample, this clonotype turned up many times. This chain uses TRBV28 with TRBJ1-3; D gene ambiguous. Per germline, CDR1 MDHEN and CDR2 SYDVKM. This CDR3 comprises 15 residues. The V end lost 7 bases, the J end lost 0 bases, and 13 bases lay between the germline ends. CDR3 nucleotides: TGTGCCAGCAAGGAAAATTCCTTCTCTGGAAACACCATATATTTT. Protein sequence: CASKENSFSGNTIYF.

The V and J genes are TRBV20-1 and TRBJ2-1; 12 bases line up with TRBD2. The length of the CDR3 is 14 residues. Losses at the gene ends were 4 bases for V and 4 bases for J; bases not matched to a gene: 2. Germline CDR1 DFQATT, CDR2 SNEGSKA (reference sequence). CDR3 residues: CSATLAGGYNEQFF. The CDR3 region has the DNA TGCAGTGCTACACTAGCGGGAGGTTACAATGAGCAGTTCTTC.

This clonotype was picked up a small number of times. The rearrangement joins TRBV12-3 or TRBV12-4 to TRBJ1-5; D unclear. The ends were cut back, 5 bases at V and 0 bases at J, with 14 bases in the middle. The CDR3 length is 16 residues. The CDR3 reads CASSRTTGDSNQPQHF. The CDR3 coding sequence is TGTGCCAGCAGTCGTACGACGGGAGATAGCAATCAGCCCCAGCATTTT.

The table lists this clonotype with many counts. The chain recombines TRBV29-1 with TRBJ2-7; no clear D gene. The CDR3 sequence is 13 residues long. Trimming stripped 4 bases from V and 3 bases from J, with 13 bases between. Germline CDR1 and CDR2: SQVTM and ANQGSEA. CDR3 DNA sequence: TGCAGCGTTGGTAGCAGGCGGAGCTACGAGCAGTACTTC. Translating it yields CSVGSRRSYEQYF.

The V and J genes are TRBV7-9 and TRBJ2-1, with D possibly TRBD2 on 6 matching bases. This CDR3 is 12 amino acids long. The V gene lost 1 base and the J gene lost 11 bases, with 9 bases spanning the gap. Per the germline V gene, CDR1 is SEHNR and CDR2 is FQNEAQ (reference sequence). CDR3 DNA sequence: TGTGCCAGCAGCTTAGGGACTAACAAGCAGTTCTTC. This gives the protein CASSLGTNKQFF.